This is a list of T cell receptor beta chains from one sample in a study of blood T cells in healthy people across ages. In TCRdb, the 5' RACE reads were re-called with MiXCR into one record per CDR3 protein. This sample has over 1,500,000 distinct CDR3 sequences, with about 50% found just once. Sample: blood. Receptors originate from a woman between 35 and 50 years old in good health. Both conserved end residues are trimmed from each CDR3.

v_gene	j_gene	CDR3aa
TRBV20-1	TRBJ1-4	SASRHLNEKLF
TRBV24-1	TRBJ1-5	ATSDSYQPQH
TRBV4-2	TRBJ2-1	ASSQTSGGSYEQF
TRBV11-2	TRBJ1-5	ASSTASNQPQH
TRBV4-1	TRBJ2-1	ASSQESANNEQF
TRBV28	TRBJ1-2	ASSLSTGTGRNYGYT
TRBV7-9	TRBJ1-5	ASSLGGGTYGSNQPQH
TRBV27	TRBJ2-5	ASSLLRTARETQY
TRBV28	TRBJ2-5	ASSLGIRGRETQY
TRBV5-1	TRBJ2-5	ASSSSSEKETQY
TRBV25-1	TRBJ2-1	ASSERTASYEQF
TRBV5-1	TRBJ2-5	ASSFLDRGSGTQY
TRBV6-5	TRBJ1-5	ASSYSGPAGNQPQH
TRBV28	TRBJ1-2	ASSVYYGYT
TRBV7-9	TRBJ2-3	ASSGEAGGQSTQY
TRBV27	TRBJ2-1	ASLQPGQGPRNEQF
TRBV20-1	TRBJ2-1	SASGVNEQF
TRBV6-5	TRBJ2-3	ASRGRLDTQY
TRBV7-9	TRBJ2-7	ASSLAGRGQGEQY
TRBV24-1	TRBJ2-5	ATSDLVAEKETQY
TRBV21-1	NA	ASTTTGKGDEQY
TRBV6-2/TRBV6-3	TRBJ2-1	ASSYSNVSWGQQYNEQF
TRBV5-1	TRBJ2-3	ASSLDGSPSHLTDTQY
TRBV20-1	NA	SASKPRRGSPSEQY
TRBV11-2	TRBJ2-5	ASNLDRQGGKY
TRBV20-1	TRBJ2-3	SARELAGTTDTQY
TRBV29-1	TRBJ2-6	SVAQTGANVLT
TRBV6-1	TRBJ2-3	ASSDRTSNWGTDTQY
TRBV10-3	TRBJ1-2	AIRLTRDNHPNYGYT
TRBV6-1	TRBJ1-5	ASSDRRSNNQPQH
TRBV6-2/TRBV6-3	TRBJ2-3	ASSYSRQPPYTQY
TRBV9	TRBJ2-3	ASSVVDDTQY
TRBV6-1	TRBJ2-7	ATTGTSGGPNSYEQY
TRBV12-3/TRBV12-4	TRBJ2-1	ASSSLLGLAGGGINEQF
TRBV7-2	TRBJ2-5	ASSLARASRAQY
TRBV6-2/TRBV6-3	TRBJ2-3	ASSLDRIDTDTQY
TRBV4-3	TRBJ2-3	ASSQDVQRGGTDTQY
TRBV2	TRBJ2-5	ASSGVGPETQY
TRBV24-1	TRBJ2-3	ATSDLTSGQPSTDTQY
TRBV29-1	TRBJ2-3	SAAGTSGGARTDTQY
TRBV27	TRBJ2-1	ASTPSGGASYNEQF
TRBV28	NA	ASRTSSQTQY
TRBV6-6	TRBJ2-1	ASSYSIDPSYNEQF
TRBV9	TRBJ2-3	ASGLSGSGTDTQY
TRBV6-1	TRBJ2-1	ASSEVSGAYNEQF
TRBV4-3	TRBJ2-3	ASSQVNGGWTDTQY
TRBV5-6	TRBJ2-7	ASSLEPGGESLDEQY
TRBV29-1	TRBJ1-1	SVGPGPEAF
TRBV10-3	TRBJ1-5	AIKDGYNQPQH
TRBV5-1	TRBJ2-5	ASTASRTSGVQETQY
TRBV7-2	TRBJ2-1	ASSSPGGYNEQF
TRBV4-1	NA	ASSQGNDRTYEQY
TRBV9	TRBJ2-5	ASSDKGLETQY